These 13 T cell receptor beta chains share one sample of origin, sequenced in a study of blood T cell repertoires in COVID-19. TCRdb's table, derived via immunoSEQ multiplex PCR, lists solely in-frame clones and lacks some. The sample has about 120,000 clones; 65% to 90% are singletons. The sample was peripheral blood. These TCRs come from an elderly man with acute or convalescent COVID-19.

The chain links TRBV29-1 to TRBJ1-2, with D perhaps TRBD1 (6 bases). With 0 bases removed from V and 5 bases from J, the gap between germline ends came to 13 bases. The CDR3 is made up of 14 amino acids. Looked up from germline, CDR1 is SQVTM and CDR2 is ANQGSEA. The DNA of the CDR3 is TGCAGCGTTGAAGACCCCCAGGGGAAATATGGCTACACCTTC. As protein: CSVEDPQGKYGYTF.

This sequence joins TRBV6-6 and TRBJ2-7; 13 bases map to TRBD2. Per germline, CDR1 MNHNY and CDR2 SVGAGI (reference sequence). The CDR3 sequence is 15 residues long. V was clipped by 6 bases and J by 6 bases; unmatched bases: 8. This CDR3 is CASRAPGLAGPEQYF. CDR3 bases: TGTGCCAGCAGAGCACCGGGACTAGCGGGACCCGAGCAGTACTTC.

In this sample, this clone turned up a few times. The V and J genes are TRBV11-2 and TRBJ2-2; TRBD2 aligns across 13 bases. CDR1 is SGHAT, CDR2 FQNNGV, per germline. The J segment lost 11 bases and the V segment lost 7 bases, leaving 10 bases of the junction unmatched. This CDR3 has 15 residues. The CDR3 bases are TGTGCCAGCACCTCGGGACTAGCGGGAACGGGTGAGCTGTTTTTT. Its protein product is CASTSGLAGTGELFF.

This rearrangement joins TRBV6-1 to TRBJ1-2; 8 bases map to TRBD1. The germline V gene encodes CDR1 MNHNS and CDR2 SASEGT. V was clipped by 2 bases and J by 4 bases; unmatched bases: 12. The CDR3 consists of 17 residues. In nucleotides, the CDR3 is TGTGCCAGCAGTGAAAGCCGCGTTGGACAGGGAGTCTATGGCTACACCTTC. Protein: CASSESRVGQGVYGYTF.

The rearrangement joins TRBV7-2 to TRBJ1-5; 8 bases line up with TRBD1. Per the germline V gene, CDR1 is SGHTA and CDR2 is FQGNSA. The CDR3 is 14 amino acids. Losses at the gene ends were 5 bases for V and 6 bases for J; bases not matched to a gene: 6. The CDR3 is CASSPRTGSQPQHF. CDR3 nucleotides: TGTGCCAGCAGCCCTCGGACAGGGTCTCAGCCCCAGCATTTT.

This clone was observed a handful of times. J is TRBJ1-4 and V is TRBV2; TRBD1 aligns across 9 bases. CDR3 length: 15 amino acids. CDR1 is SNHLY, CDR2 FYNNEI, per germline. The junction had 5 bases not matched to a gene; V was cut back by 4 bases and J by 5 bases. As DNA, the CDR3 is TGTGCCAGCAGTGGCTTGACAGGGGGAAATGAAAAACTGTTTTTT. It encodes CASSGLTGGNEKLFF.

The J gene is TRBJ2-5, the V gene TRBV11-2; D is unclear. CDR3 size: 12 residues. V was trimmed by 5 bases and J by 4 bases, leaving 8 bases between them. Per germline, CDR1 SGHAT and CDR2 FQNNGV. The CDR3, as DNA: TGTGCCAGCAGCGCGAGAGGAGAGACCCAGTACTTC. It yields the protein CASSARGETQYF.

Comment on this clone: A read error may account for a junction end that differs from germline. The chain uses TRBV7-7 and TRBJ2-5, with TRBD1 identical over 7 bases. Looked up from germline, CDR1 is SSHAT and CDR2 is FNYEAQ (reference sequence). The CDR3 is 13 residues long. The CDR3: CASSYGRGETQYF. CDR3 nucleotide sequence: TGTGCTAGCAGCTATGGCAGGGGGGAGACCCAGTACTTC.

The chain combines TRBV4-3 with TRBJ2-6; no definite D call. V was clipped by 0 bases and J by 2 bases, with 11 bases between them. CDR3 size: 17 residues. Per germline, CDR1 LGHNA and CDR2 YSLEER. The DNA for the CDR3 is TGCGCCAGCAGCCAAGAGGCCGCCGTACCTGGGGCCAACGTCCTGACTTTC. It yields the protein CASSQEAAVPGANVLTF.

This clone was picked up a small number of times. The chain links TRBV5-1 to TRBJ2-3; possibly TRBD2 for D (6 bases). This CDR3 is 12 amino acids long. Per the germline V gene, CDR1 is SGHRS and CDR2 is YFSETQ. The ends were cut back, 3 bases at V and 6 bases at J, with 8 bases in the middle. The CDR3: CASSSLADTQYF. The DNA of the CDR3 is TGCGCCAGCAGCTCCCTAGCGGATACGCAGTATTTT. Based on the CDR3 plus reference TRBV5-1 and TRBJ2-3, the full variable domain is KAGVTQTPRYLIKTRGQQVTLSCSPISGHRSVSWYQQTPGQGLQFLFEYFSETQRNKGNFPGRFSGRQFSNSRSEMNVSTLELGDSALYLCASSSLADTQYFGPGTRLTVL.

The V gene is TRBV3-1 (or the pseudogene TRBV3-2), the J gene TRBJ1-1; possibly TRBD1 for D (6 bases). The CDR3 is 14 amino acids. Germline-derived CDR1 and CDR2 are LGHDT and YNNKEL (reference sequence). Trimming took 1 base from V and 5 from J, leaving 11 bases between them. The CDR3 DNA reads TGTGCCAGCAGCCAAGCCTTACAGGGAACTGAAGCTTTCTTT. Protein product: CASSQALQGTEAFF.

The V call is TRBV2, the J call TRBJ2-7, with D unresolved. The germline V and J ends were trimmed by 4 bases and 4 bases, with 11 bases remaining between them. CDR3 size: 13 residues. CDR1 and CDR2 (germline): SNHLY, FYNNEI. The CDR3 region has the DNA TGTGCCAGCAGTGTAAGCATATCGTACGAGCAGTACTTC. Its protein product is CASSVSISYEQYF.

J is TRBJ1-2 and V is TRBV4-1; unclear D gene. Trimming pared 3 bases from V and 2 bases from J, leaving 13 bases between. Germline V lookup: CDR1 MGHRA, CDR2 YSYEKL. This CDR3 comprises 15 residues. Written as DNA, the CDR3 is TGCGCCAGCAGCCAGCGAATGACTGACAACTATGGCTACACCTTC. Protein product: CASSQRMTDNYGYTF.